These T cell receptor beta chains were read from a single sample in a study of radiation and T cells in renal cell carcinoma. Sequenced by immunoSEQ multiplex PCR; TCRdb stores in-frame clones only, minus some. The data contain around 16,000 clones, 50% of them seen just once; the ten biggest clones take up roughly 37%. The sample was tumor tissue, taken from a patient whose treatment included radiotherapy and nephrectomy. Receptor source: a woman in her fifties or sixties with renal cell carcinoma. Each CDR3 is given without its conserved first and last residue.

j_call v_call cdr3_aa
TRBJ2-7 TRBV6-5 ASSPGEEQY
TRBJ1-5 TRBV30 AWSVRRGQDSNQPQH
TRBJ1-1 TRBV30 AWSVRGLLGTEAF
TRBJ1-2 TRBV28 ASSYDMGRGYT
TRBJ2-3 TRBV7-9 ASSPTDSTDTQY
TRBJ1-3 TRBV6-1 ASSEAPTAGNTIY
TRBJ2-7 TRBV27 ASSGGGREQY
TRBJ2-3 TRBV7-2 ASSLSGGTLGDTQY
TRBJ2-3 TRBV6-4 ASSPGRGSTDTQY
TRBJ2-7 TRBV5-4 ASSFGPPKGAGAYEQY
TRBJ1-2 TRBV5-6 ASSLGLTGRRDYT
TRBJ2-1 TRBV15 ATSRLGGRGEQF
TRBJ2-7 TRBV2 ASSSSGGNEQY
TRBJ2-5 TRBV7-2 ASSYDRGWEETQY
TRBJ2-1 TRBV5-4 ASSLEWGEQF